This TCR beta chain emerged from a study of T cell responses to AZD1222 COVID-19 vaccine. Some clones are missing from TCRdb's copy, which holds only in-frame ones; the method was immunoSEQ multiplex PCR. In the table there are some 130,000 clones, roughly 93% of which are singletons. The TCR sequence derives from an adult who received the AZD1222 COVID-19 vaccine. The sample was peripheral blood, taken 28 days after the second AZD1222 dose.

In nucleotides, the CDR3 is TGTGCCAGCAGCTTATCCGGAACCCCAGATGGTGAGCAGTTCTTC. Encoded protein: CASSLSGTPDGEQFF. The chain has TRBV7-2 and TRBJ2-1; the D is unclear. The germline V gene has CDR1 SGHTA and CDR2 FQGNSA. Trimming took off 2 bases at V and 9 bases at J, with 17 bases between the two ends. This CDR3 has 15 residues.